This TCR beta chain was found in a study of T cells in Graves' hyperthyroidism and ophthalmopathy. Turning to the study itself: Specimen type is peripheral blood, collected at initial diagnosis prior to any treatment.

Among the patients, aged 18 to 65, hyperthyroidism was newly diagnosed and had lasted under 2 months. Orbital computed tomography and thyroid ultrasound, together with serum TRAb and thyroxine and clinical symptoms, were used for diagnoses. RNA transcripts were the template for amplifying TCR beta CDR3 regions. The primer set for the first-round RT-PCR of the TCR CDR3 was HTBI. TCRdb independently ran MiXCR on the multiplex PCR reads; one entry per CDR3 protein. The table includes 550,000 to 800,000 distinct CDR3 sequences, 17% detected once. V lost 4 bases and J lost 7, with 11 bases in between. The CDR3 loop spans 14 amino acids. CDR1 is MNHEY and CDR2 is SMNVEV in the germline V gene (reference sequence). This clonotype was observed at least ten times.

This clonotype was obtained from a middle-aged man with Graves' hyperthyroidism. The chain uses TRBV27 and TRBJ1-6; D perhaps matches TRBD1 (5 bases). The sequencing input was blood. The CDR3 reads CASSSGTLNSPLHF. The CDR3 DNA reads TGTGCCAGCAGTTCCGGGACCCTCAATTCACCCCTCCACTTT.